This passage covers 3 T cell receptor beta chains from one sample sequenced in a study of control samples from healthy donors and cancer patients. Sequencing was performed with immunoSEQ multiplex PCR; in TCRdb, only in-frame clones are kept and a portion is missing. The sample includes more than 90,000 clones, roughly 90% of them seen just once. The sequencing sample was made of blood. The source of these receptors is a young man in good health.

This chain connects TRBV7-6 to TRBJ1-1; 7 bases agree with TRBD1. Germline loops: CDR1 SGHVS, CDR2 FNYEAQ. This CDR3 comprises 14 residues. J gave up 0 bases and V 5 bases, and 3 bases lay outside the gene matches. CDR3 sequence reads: CASSLDRVNTEAFF. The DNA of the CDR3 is TGTGCCAGCAGCCTCGACAGGGTGAACACTGAAGCTTTCTTT. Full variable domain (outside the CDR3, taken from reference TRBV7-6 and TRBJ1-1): GAGVSQSPRYKVTKRGQDVALRCDPISGHVSLYWYRQALGQGPEFLTYFNYEAQQDKSGLPNDRFSAERPEGSISTLTIQRTEQRDSAMYRCASSLDRVNTEAFFGQGTRLTVV.

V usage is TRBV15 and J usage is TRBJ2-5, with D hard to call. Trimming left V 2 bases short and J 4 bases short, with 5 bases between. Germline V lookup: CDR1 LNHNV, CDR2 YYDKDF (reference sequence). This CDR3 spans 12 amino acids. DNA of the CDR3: TGTGCCACCAGCAGATCGGGAGAGACCCAGTACTTC. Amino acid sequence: CATSRSGETQYF.

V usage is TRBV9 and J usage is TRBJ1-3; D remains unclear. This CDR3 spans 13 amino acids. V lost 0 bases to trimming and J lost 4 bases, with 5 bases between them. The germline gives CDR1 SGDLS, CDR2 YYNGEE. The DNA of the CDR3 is TGTGCCAGCAGCGTAGGGGGAGGAAACACCATATATTTT. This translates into CASSVGGGNTIYF.